These T cell receptor beta chains were read from a single sample in a study of blood T cell repertoires in COVID-19. Clones were read by immunoSEQ multiplex PCR, and TCRdb kept only the in-frame ones, dropping some. The profile shows fewer than 250,000 clones, just under 85% of them singletons. Material for sequencing was peripheral blood. The origin of the receptors is a man in his 60s with COVID-19, enrolled during active disease. The CDR3 runs from the conserved cysteine through the conserved F or W.

v_gene,j_gene,CDR3aa
TRBV29-1,TRBJ1-5,CSVEVGGGGNQPQHF
TRBV24-1,TRBJ2-5,CATSDPRGRGETQYF
TRBV5-1,TRBJ1-2,CASSLTTNYGYTF
TRBV5-1,TRBJ1-4,CASSLDSEKLFF
TRBV6-5,TRBJ2-2,CASSYSNRNTGELFF
TRBV5-6,TRBJ1-5,CASSGRGAGVQPQHF
TRBV9,TRBJ1-6,CASSAPLGENSPLHF
TRBV7-3,TRBJ1-2,CASSLNGYGYTF
TRBV6-5,TRBJ1-5,CASSPTGGQPQHF
TRBV5-1,TRBJ1-4,CASSLGQTNEKLFF
TRBV6-5,TRBJ1-1,CASTPRTLMNTEAFF
TRBV7-2,TRBJ1-1,CASRPGSQNTEAFF
TRBV7-3,TRBJ2-2,CASSSYSNTGELFF
TRBV3-1/TRBV3-2,TRBJ1-2,CASSLPGAGGNYGYTF
TRBV14,TRBJ1-4,CASSHGDRYLNEKLFF
TRBV2,TRBJ1-2,CASRTGNGYTF
TRBV28,TRBJ1-5,CASSFTQGVPNQPQHF
TRBV29-1,TRBJ1-1,CSAKTGPGPEAFF
TRBV19,TRBJ1-4,CASSGLPGTVPNEKLFF
TRBV4-2,TRBJ1-1,CASSQDWTANTEAFF
TRBV6-2/TRBV6-3,TRBJ1-1,CASSYSLGQGALPEAFF
TRBV19,TRBJ2-2,CASSIQEAPVTGELFF
TRBV24-1,TRBJ2-1,CATSAIADSYNEQFF
TRBV4-3,TRBJ1-4,CASSQDHPNEKLFF
TRBV28,TRBJ1-5,CASSSGTGILQPQHF
TRBV24-1,TRBJ2-7,CATEDSFSYEQYF
TRBV9,TRBJ1-2,CASGMAGGDYGYTF
TRBV24-1,TRBJ2-1,CATSAGLWGEQFF
TRBV5-4,TRBJ2-7,CASSLGHSSYEQYF
TRBV6-5,TRBJ1-4,CASSYAQGTNEKLFF
TRBV10-3,TRBJ2-7,CAISASGSSYEQYF
TRBV2,TRBJ2-7,CATTLRYEQYF
TRBV10-3,TRBJ1-2,CAISEGALDYGYTF